This T cell receptor beta chain was captured by sequencing in a study of blood T cell repertoires in COVID-19. CDR1 is MNHEY and CDR2 is SVGAGI in the germline V gene. V lost 0 bases and J lost 7; bases outside the gene matches: 5. This CDR3 is 14 amino acids long. TCRdb's copy holds only in-frame clones and misses some; the assay was immunoSEQ multiplex PCR. The sample shows approximately 100,000 clones, around 85% of them seen only once. Sample: peripheral blood. The chain links TRBV6-5 to TRBJ2-7, with TRBD2 matching over 8 bases. This TCR came from a man aged 80 or over with acute or convalescent COVID-19. The CDR3 reads CASSYSREVREQYF. The CDR3 bases are TGTGCCAGCAGTTACTCGCGGGAGGTAAGGGAGCAGTACTTC.